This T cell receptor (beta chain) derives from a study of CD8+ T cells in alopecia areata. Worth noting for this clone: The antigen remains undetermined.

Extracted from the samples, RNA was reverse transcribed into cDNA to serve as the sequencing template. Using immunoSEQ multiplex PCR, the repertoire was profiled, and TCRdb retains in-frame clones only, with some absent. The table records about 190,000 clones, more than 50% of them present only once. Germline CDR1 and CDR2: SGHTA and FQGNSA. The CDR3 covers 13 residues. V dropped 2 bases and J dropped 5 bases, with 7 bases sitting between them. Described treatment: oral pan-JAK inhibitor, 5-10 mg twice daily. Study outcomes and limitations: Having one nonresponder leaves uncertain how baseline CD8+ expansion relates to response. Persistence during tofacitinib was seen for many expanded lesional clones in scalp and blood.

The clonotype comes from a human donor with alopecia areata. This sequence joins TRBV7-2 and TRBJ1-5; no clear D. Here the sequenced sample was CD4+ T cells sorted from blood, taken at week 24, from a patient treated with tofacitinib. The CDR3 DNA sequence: TGTGCCAGCAGCTTAACCCGAGATCAGCCCCAGCATTTT. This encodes CASSLTRDQPQHF.